One and the same sample provided the 22 T cell receptor beta chains below, sequenced in a study of CD8 T cells in ankylosing spondylitis. Overall study results and limits: Characteristic of ankylosing spondylitis blood, it appeared, was a TCR beta motif comprising roughly eight highly homologous variants.

These TCRs are of unknown antigen specificity. TCRdb itself ran the 5' RACE reads through MiXCR, one entry per CDR3 protein. The sample lists about 220,000 distinct CDR3 sequences; 5.5% to 7.5% were seen once. The sequencing input was blood, either unsorted or a sorted T cell fraction (not recorded which). All receptors derive from a male donor with ankylosing spondylitis.

The table lists this clonotype with many counts. The chain carries TRBV2 and TRBJ2-1, with TRBD2 matching 7 bases. Germline CDR1 and CDR2: SNHLY and FYNNEI. V was clipped by 7 bases and J by 4 bases; unmatched bases: 10. This CDR3 region has 15 residues. This CDR3 reads CASTKAGVLYNEQFF. In DNA form, the CDR3 reads TGTGCCAGCACCAAGGCGGGGGTACTTTACAATGAGCAGTTCTTC.

This clonotype was seen a handful of times. The chain couples TRBV27 to TRBJ1-2; 9 bases line up with TRBD1. J lost 8 bases, V lost 8 bases, and 6 bases had no gene match. This CDR3 has 12 amino acids. Germline V gene sequence: CDR1 MNHEY, CDR2 SMNVEV (reference sequence). As DNA, the CDR3 is TGTGCCAGCGGGACAGGGTTTGAAGGCTACACCTTC. Translating gives CASGTGFEGYTF.

The rearrangement uses TRBV5-6 and TRBJ2-7; 10 nucleotides align to TRBD2. The V gene end was trimmed by 2 bases and the J gene end by 6 bases; junction bases not matched to a gene: 5. The CDR3 is made up of 14 amino acids. CDR1 SGHDT and CDR2 YYEEEE come from the germline V gene. In DNA form, the CDR3 reads TGTGCCAGCAGCTTCGCTAGCGGGAGTGTCGAGCAGTACTTC. Residues: CASSFASGSVEQYF.

This clonotype was counted only a few times. The chain is built from TRBV27 and TRBJ2-3; no clear D gene. Germline values: CDR1 MNHEY, CDR2 SMNVEV (reference sequence). This CDR3 spans 12 amino acids. V lost 3 bases to trimming and J lost 6 bases, with 7 bases between them. The CDR3 coding sequence is TGTGCCAGCAGTTTTAGTTCGGATACGCAGTATTTT. Amino acid sequence: CASSFSSDTQYF.

This clonotype was seen only a few times. The rearrangement links TRBV12-3 or TRBV12-4 to TRBJ2-3, with 9 bases aligning to TRBD2. The V segment lost 3 bases and the J segment 4 bases; nucleotides outside the gene matches: 14. The CDR3 covers 18 residues. The CDR3 loop reads CASSLRGWEREEADTQYF. CDR3 in DNA: TGTGCCAGCAGTTTGCGGGGATGGGAGCGGGAGGAAGCAGATACGCAGTATTTT.

This clonotype was counted only a few times. The chain carries TRBV19 and TRBJ2-3, with D possibly TRBD1 on 6 matching bases. The CDR3 has 15 amino acids. The V end was cut by 5 bases, the J end by 2 bases, with 14 bases between. CDR1 and CDR2 (germline): LNHDA, SQIVND (reference sequence). CDR3 loop: CASSPTQGPTDTQYF. The CDR3, as DNA: TGTGCCAGTAGTCCCACGCAGGGGCCCACAGATACGCAGTATTTT.

In this sample, this clonotype turned up a few times. The CDR3 sequence is CASSDGGSEAFF. CDR3 DNA: TGTGCCAGCAGTGATGGGGGGTCTGAAGCTTTCTTT. The chain uses TRBV6-4 and TRBJ1-1, with a tentative D call TRBD1 (5 bases). The CDR3 extends over 12 amino acids. CDR1 is MRHNA, CDR2 SNTAGT, per germline. Trimming cost V 3 bases and J 6 bases, with 8 bases left between them.

At least ten counts were recorded for this clonotype. The chain joins TRBV7-9 to TRBJ2-7; D is unresolved. Trimming took 8 bases from V and 4 from J, leaving 15 bases between them. Germline CDR1 is SEHNR and CDR2 is FQNEAQ (reference sequence). The CDR3 totals 13 residues. The CDR3 loop is CASDGSPKYEQYF. DNA of the CDR3: TGTGCCAGCGATGGTAGTCCCAAGTACGAGCAGTACTTC.

This clonotype was counted between two and nine times. The genes are TRBV7-6 and TRBJ2-7; D may correspond to TRBD1 or TRBD2 (6 bases each). There are 15 residues in the CDR3. The V gene's germline CDR1 is SGHVS and CDR2 FNYEAQ. Trimming took 5 bases from V and 0 from J, leaving 14 bases between them. The CDR3: CASSQPRDNSYEQYF. The CDR3 DNA reads TGTGCCAGCAGCCAGCCGCGGGACAACTCCTACGAGCAGTACTTC.

The chain combines TRBV5-6 with TRBJ2-1; 8 nucleotides line up with TRBD2. Germline values: CDR1 SGHDT, CDR2 YYEEEE. CDR3 length equals 17 residues. V was pared by 0 bases and J by 0 bases, with 5 bases of the junction left unmatched. CDR3 sequence (DNA): TGTGCCAGCAGCTTGGGAGCGGGGGTCCACTCCTACAATGAGCAGTTCTTC. Its protein is CASSLGAGVHSYNEQFF.

The rearrangement uses TRBV10-3 and TRBJ2-1; TRBD2 matches at 10 bases. This CDR3 has 17 residues. V lost 2 bases, J lost 0 bases, and 4 bases stayed unmatched. CDR1 is ENHRY, CDR2 SYGVKD, per germline. The CDR3 loop reads CAISEGLAESSYNEQFF. The CDR3 coding sequence is TGTGCCATCAGTGAGGGACTAGCGGAGAGCTCCTACAATGAGCAGTTCTTC.

This clonotype appeared many times. V gene TRBV9 combines with J gene TRBJ2-5; D remains ambiguous. Germline V gives CDR1 SGDLS, CDR2 YYNGEE. The CDR3 has 14 residues. The V end lost 0 bases, the J end lost 1 base, and 7 bases lay between the germline ends. This CDR3 reads CASSVGDRQETQYF. CDR3 nucleotides: TGTGCCAGCAGCGTAGGGGATCGCCAAGAGACCCAGTACTTC.

This clonotype was recorded many times. The chain has TRBV12-3 or TRBV12-4 and TRBJ1-1; D possibly corresponds to TRBD1 (6 bases). V dropped 6 bases and J dropped 7 bases, with 12 bases sitting between them. The CDR3 extends over 12 amino acids. The CDR3 coding sequence is TGTGCCAGCAGCTCTGGGACACTTGAAGCTTTCTTT. The encoded protein is CASSSGTLEAFF.

This clonotype has ten or more counts. The rearrangement joins TRBV2 to TRBJ2-1; 10 nucleotides align to TRBD2. This CDR3 contains 18 residues. With V trimmed by 6 bases and J by 2 bases, 13 bases remained unmatched. Germline CDR1 SNHLY, CDR2 FYNNEI. The CDR3 coding sequence is TGTGCCAGCAGGGGGACTAGCGATACCCCGGTCGCCTACAATGAGCAGTTCTTC. Residues: CASRGTSDTPVAYNEQFF.

This clonotype was observed at least ten times. The V and J genes are TRBV4-1 and TRBJ1-2, with D possibly being TRBD1 (6 bases). Germline V CDR1 and CDR2: MGHRA, YSYEKL. This CDR3 has 13 amino acids. With 4 bases removed from V and 6 bases from J, the gap between germline ends came to 12 bases. CDR3 bases: TGCGCCAGCAGCCCAGTGGGGGGCAATGGCTACACCTTC. Translation: CASSPVGGNGYTF.

This clonotype has at least ten counts. The gene calls are TRBV7-2 and TRBJ2-5, with no clear D. This CDR3 is 9 amino acids long. Germline lookup yields CDR1 SGHTA and CDR2 FQGNSA. The CDR3 DNA is TGTCCGCAGTACGAGACCCAGTACTTC. Translated: CPQYETQYF.

The rearrangement links TRBV19 to TRBJ2-1, with TRBD2 matching over 10 bases. Per germline, CDR1 LNHDA and CDR2 SQIVND (reference sequence). The CDR3 extends over 18 amino acids. V gave up 7 bases and J gave up 5 bases; unmatched junction bases: 17. Written as DNA, the CDR3 is TGTGCCAGTACCCGGGGTCAAGGGGGTAGCGGGAGGCACAATGAGCAGTTCTTC. This sequence encodes CASTRGQGGSGRHNEQFF.

This clonotype was observed many times. The chain is built from TRBV5-1 and TRBJ2-7, with 9 bases lining up with TRBD2. The V gene's germline CDR1 is SGHRS and CDR2 YFSETQ. The ends lost 2 bases at V and 4 bases at J; junction bases unmatched: 10. The CDR3 is made up of 16 amino acids. The CDR3 DNA reads as TGCGCCAGCAGCTTATCTAGCGGGACCCTCATGTACGAGCAGTACTTC. Residues: CASSLSSGTLMYEQYF.

This clonotype appeared many times. The chain recombines TRBV7-2 with TRBJ2-7; D perhaps matches TRBD2 (5 bases). Germline assignment: CDR1 SGHTA and CDR2 FQGNSA. V lost 4 bases to trimming and J lost 2 bases, with 21 bases between them. CDR3 length: 17 amino acids. As DNA, the CDR3 is TGTGCCAGCAGCTCCCAAGTATGGCTAGCAGACACCTACGAGCAGTACTTC. Its translation: CASSSQVWLADTYEQYF.

This clonotype was detected many times. The chain has TRBV6-5 and TRBJ2-7; D not resolved. The CDR3 consists of 14 residues. Trimming took off 3 bases at V and 1 base at J, with 10 bases between the two ends. Germline V CDR1 and CDR2: MNHEY, SVGAGI. CDR3 loop: CASSYSEESYEQYF. The CDR3 coding sequence is TGTGCCAGCAGTTATTCCGAGGAATCCTACGAGCAGTACTTC.

The table lists this clonotype with many counts. The V and J genes are TRBV29-1 and TRBJ2-2; 8 bases align to TRBD2. CDR3 length equals 15 residues. In germline, CDR1 is SQVTM, CDR2 ANQGSEA. V shed 5 bases, J shed 1 base, and the junction held 6 bases outside the gene matches. For the CDR3, the DNA is TGCAGCGTTTCCGGGACTAGGAGGAACACCGGGGAGCTGTTTTTT. It encodes CSVSGTRRNTGELFF.

There are many counts of this clonotype. The gene calls are TRBV6-5 and TRBJ2-5; weak D call: TRBD1 (5 bases). Germline CDR1 MNHEY, CDR2 SVGAGI. V lost 0 bases and J lost 4, with 18 bases in between. This CDR3 contains 17 residues. The CDR3 loop is CASSYSSRAVGLETQYF. The CDR3 DNA reads TGTGCCAGCAGTTACTCTAGCAGGGCGGTAGGTCTAGAGACCCAGTACTTC.